The 30 T cell receptor beta chains below come from one sample, sequenced in a study of Ad26.COV2.S vaccination and SARS-CoV-2 variants. Indicated treatment: about 20 received Ad26.COV2.S at low or high dose, single or two shots; 5 received placebo; per-sample allocation not given. After the first vaccine or placebo injection, samples were drawn on day 63. The data were produced by immunoSEQ multiplex PCR, yet TCRdb's version contains in-frame clones alone and is incomplete. This sample has around 300,000 clones; more than 85% occur once, and the top ten carry around 5.3%. Sequences were derived from peripheral blood, sampled in a trial of Ad26.COV2.S vaccine versus placebo. These receptors were taken from a person aged 18-65 years who received the Ad26.COV2.S COVID-19 vaccine or a placebo.

V and J are TRBV11-1 and TRBJ1-2, with TRBD1 as a possible D gene (6 bases). Germline V gene data show CDR1 as SGHAT and CDR2 as FQDESV (reference sequence). Trimming took off 1 base at V and 4 bases at J, with 7 bases between the two ends. CDR3 length equals 13 residues. The CDR3 DNA follows: TGTGCCAGCAGCTTAGAAGGGGGCTATGGCTACACCTTC. Protein product: CASSLEGGYGYTF.

This clone was seen only a few times. The chain links TRBV3-1 (or the pseudogene TRBV3-2) to TRBJ1-2; 8 bases map to TRBD1. Germline CDR1 reads LGHDT; CDR2 reads YNNKEL (reference sequence). The CDR3 is 15 amino acids. J gave up 3 bases and V 4 bases, and 7 bases lay outside the gene matches. The CDR3 region has the DNA TGTGCCAGCAGCCCGGAACAGGGGGGGGACTATGGCTACACCTTC. It codes for CASSPEQGGDYGYTF.

The rearrangement uses TRBV30 and TRBJ2-5; D not certain. The CDR3 covers 15 residues. V lost 1 base to trimming and J lost 4 bases, with 16 bases between them. Germline V lookup: CDR1 GTSNPN, CDR2 SVGIG (reference sequence). The CDR3 nucleotides read TGTGCCTGGAGTGGGGGTGGGATCGCCACAGAGACCCAGTACTTC. Its translation is CAWSGGGIATETQYF.

V gene TRBV28 combines with J gene TRBJ1-2, with D unclear. The CDR3 covers 12 residues. Germline assignment: CDR1 MDHEN and CDR2 SYDVKM. V was trimmed by 4 bases and J by 8 bases, leaving 11 bases between them. The CDR3 DNA follows: TGTGCCAGCAGTTCGGGTTTCGGGGGCTACACCTTC. Amino acid sequence: CASSSGFGGYTF.

The chain uses TRBV10-2 and TRBJ1-1; possible D gene TRBD1, 6 bases. CDR3 length equals 15 residues. CDR1 WSHSY and CDR2 SAAADI come from the germline V gene. The V gene lost 4 bases and the J gene lost 0 bases, with 12 bases spanning the gap. As DNA, the CDR3 is TGCGCCAGCAGTGTTTTTCGGACAGTGAACACTGAAGCTTTCTTT. Translating it yields CASSVFRTVNTEAFF.

About this clone itself: Other nucleotide sequences in the sample specify the same CDR3. The chain employs TRBV2 and TRBJ2-7, with D possibly being TRBD2 (5 bases). V was clipped by 7 bases and J by 0 bases, with 7 bases between them. The CDR3 covers 12 residues. Germline V gene lookup returns CDR1 SNHLY and CDR2 FYNNEI. CDR3 region: CASTGNSYEQYF. The CDR3 nucleotides read TGTGCCAGCACCGGGAACTCCTACGAGCAGTACTTC. Full variable domain (missing parts from reference TRBV2 and TRBJ2-7): EPEVTQTPSHQVTQMGQEVILRCVPISNHLYFYWYRQILGQKVEFLVSFYNNEISEKSEIFDDQFSVERPDGSNFTLKIRSTKLEDSAMYFCASTGNSYEQYFGPGTRLTVT.

The V call is TRBV5-4, the J call TRBJ2-3; D might be TRBD1 (6 bases). The germline V gene encodes CDR1 SGHNT and CDR2 YYREEE (reference sequence). Trimming shortened V by 0 bases and J by 5 bases, and 7 bases separated the two germline ends. The CDR3 is 13 amino acids. CDR3: CASSLDREDTQYF. As DNA, the CDR3 is TGTGCCAGCAGCTTGGACAGGGAAGATACGCAGTATTTT.

This sequence joins TRBV2 and TRBJ2-2, with 8 positions matching TRBD1. The CDR3 length is 15 residues. The V gene's germline CDR1 is SNHLY and CDR2 FYNNEI. The V gene end was trimmed by 7 bases and the J gene end by 6 bases; junction bases not matched to a gene: 10. The CDR3 protein is CASIRDRRSSGELFF. The CDR3 DNA reads as TGTGCCAGCATAAGGGACAGGAGGAGTTCCGGGGAGCTGTTTTTT. Full variable domain (remainder filled in from reference TRBV2 and TRBJ2-2): EPEVTQTPSHQVTQMGQEVILRCVPISNHLYFYWYRQILGQKVEFLVSFYNNEISEKSEIFDDQFSVERPDGSNFTLKIRSTKLEDSAMYFCASIRDRRSSGELFFGEGSRLTVL.

The chain couples TRBV11-1 to TRBJ2-1; either TRBD1 or TRBD2 may fit D (5 bases each). From germline, CDR1 is SGHAT and CDR2 FQDESV (reference sequence). The ends were cut back, 5 bases at V and 9 bases at J, with 20 bases in the middle. The CDR3 sequence is 15 residues long. CDR3 sequence reads: CASSKGHALGVEQFF. CDR3 in DNA: TGTGCCAGCAGCAAAGGACATGCACTGGGGGTTGAGCAGTTCTTC. The variable domain in full, with the rest retrieved from reference TRBV11-1 and TRBJ2-1, is EAEVAQSPRYKITEKSQAVAFWCDPISGHATLYWYRQILGQGPELLVQFQDESVVDDSQLPKDRFSAERLKGVDSTLKIQPAELGDSAMYLCASSKGHALGVEQFFGPGTRLTVL.

The chain is built from TRBV15 and TRBJ2-7; 11 nucleotides align to TRBD2. J lost 7 bases, V lost 6 bases, and 20 bases had no gene match. CDR1 LNHNV and CDR2 YYDKDF come from the germline V gene (reference sequence). CDR3 length equals 18 residues. In DNA form, the CDR3 reads TGTGCCACCAGGGAAGCCGGGACTAGCGGAGCTTGGAGGAGTGAGCAGTACTTC. Encoded protein: CATREAGTSGAWRSEQYF.

This chain uses TRBV6-2 or TRBV6-3 with TRBJ1-2; TRBD1 aligns across 9 bases. Trimming removed 5 bases from V and 5 bases from J; junction bases left unmatched: 0. The CDR3 runs 12 residues. CDR1 and CDR2 from the germline V gene are MNHEY and SVGEGT. CDR3 bases: TGTGCCAGCAGTGGACAGGGGTATGGCTACACCTTC. It specifies CASSGQGYGYTF.

The chain links TRBV7-9 to TRBJ2-1, with D perhaps given as TRBD1 or TRBD2 (5 bases each). Germline loops: CDR1 SEHNR, CDR2 FQNEAQ (reference sequence). V gave up 1 base and J gave up 6 bases, with 10 bases separating them. The CDR3 contains 14 residues. CDR3 residues: CASSLVRGPNEQFF. CDR3 DNA: TGTGCCAGCAGCTTAGTGAGGGGACCCAATGAGCAGTTCTTC.

This chain connects TRBV27 to TRBJ1-1; 10 positions agree with TRBD1. V dropped 4 bases and J dropped 6; count of bases not matched to a gene: 5. The germline V gene encodes CDR1 MNHEY and CDR2 SMNVEV (reference sequence). The CDR3 covers 14 residues. The CDR3 loop reads CASSYGTGVAEAFF. CDR3 coding DNA: TGTGCCAGCAGTTACGGGACAGGGGTGGCTGAAGCTTTCTTT.

The J gene is TRBJ2-1, the V gene TRBV19; D uncertain. Trimming took off 2 bases at V and 6 bases at J, with 8 bases between the two ends. CDR1 is LNHDA and CDR2 is SQIVND in the germline V gene (reference sequence). The CDR3 consists of 13 residues. CDR3 coding DNA: TGTGCCAGTAGTATAAGGGTTTTCAATGAGCAGTTCTTC. It yields the protein CASSIRVFNEQFF.

The chain joins TRBV3-1 (or the pseudogene TRBV3-2) to TRBJ2-7; 8 bases are a match to TRBD2. The CDR3 is 15 residues long. J lost 0 bases, V lost 5 bases, and 6 bases had no gene match. The germline V gene encodes CDR1 LGHDT and CDR2 YNNKEL (reference sequence). CDR3: CASSSTSGLSYEQYF. As DNA, the CDR3 is TGTGCCAGCAGCTCCACTAGCGGCCTCTCCTACGAGCAGTACTTC.

V usage is TRBV7-3 and J usage is TRBJ2-5, with TRBD2 identical over 8 bases. Germline-derived CDR1 and CDR2 are SGHTA and FQGTGA. This CDR3 spans 17 amino acids. J gave up 10 bases and V 8 bases, and 24 bases lay outside the gene matches. The CDR3 coding sequence is TGTGCCAGCCCACTCCCTTCTCGACTAGCGCCTACCATAGTCCAGTACTTC. Translated, it gives CASPLPSRLAPTIVQYF.

This clone was observed once. The rearrangement links TRBV25-1 to TRBJ2-7, with TRBD1 matching over 8 bases. CDR1 and CDR2 from the germline V gene are MGHDK and SYGVNS. The CDR3 consists of 15 residues. The ends lost 5 bases at V and 2 bases at J; junction bases unmatched: 8. The chain's CDR3 is CASSPTWTGTYEQYF. The CDR3 DNA is TGTGCCAGCAGTCCCACCTGGACAGGGACCTACGAGCAGTACTTC.

The V and J genes are TRBV11-3 and TRBJ2-2; 10 positions agree with TRBD2. V shed 1 base, J shed 5 bases, and the junction held 4 bases outside the gene matches. The CDR3 loop spans 16 amino acids. The germline CDR1 and CDR2 sequences are SGHNT and YENEEA. As DNA, the CDR3 is TGTGCCAGCAGCTTAGGAGCGGGAGGGCCGACCGGGGAGCTGTTTTTT. Translating gives CASSLGAGGPTGELFF.

The rearrangement links TRBV27 to TRBJ2-5; D is unresolved. The CDR3 is 13 amino acids. Germline CDR1 reads MNHEY; CDR2 reads SMNVEV (reference sequence). The ends were cut back, 5 bases at V and 1 base at J, with 8 bases in the middle. The CDR3 reads CASSLRFQETQYF. CDR3 in DNA: TGTGCCAGCAGTCTGAGATTCCAAGAGACCCAGTACTTC.

This sequence joins TRBV6-5 and TRBJ1-1; D is undetermined. V was cut by 4 bases and J by 0 bases, with 6 bases left in between. The CDR3 has 13 residues. In germline, CDR1 is MNHEY, CDR2 SVGAGI. CDR3 in DNA: TGTGCCAGCAGTTTGACGGTGAACACTGAAGCTTTCTTT. Protein product: CASSLTVNTEAFF.

CDR3 in DNA: TGCGCCAGCAGCTTGATCGACACACCGAGCTCCTACAATGAGCAGTTCTTC. The encoded protein is CASSLIDTPSSYNEQFF. The chain uses TRBV5-1 and TRBJ2-1; D gene ambiguous. Germline lookup yields CDR1 SGHRS and CDR2 YFSETQ. Deletions cut 1 base from V and 0 bases from J, with 14 bases between. This CDR3 contains 17 residues.

V is TRBV11-2 and J is TRBJ2-2, with TRBD1 matching 7 bases. Germline CDR1 and CDR2: SGHAT and FQNNGV. V trimming: 1 base; J trimming: 0 bases; junction bases outside the gene matches: 5. This CDR3 has 17 amino acids. CDR3 amino acids: CASSLVVGTANTGELFF. CDR3 in DNA: TGTGCCAGCAGCTTAGTTGTCGGGACAGCGAACACCGGGGAGCTGTTTTTT.

A word on this clone: The same CDR3 also results from other DNA sequences found in this sample. This chain uses TRBV5-1 with TRBJ1-5; D gene uncertain. CDR1 and CDR2 (germline): SGHRS, YFSETQ. V lost 5 bases and J 1 base, leaving 7 bases between the germline ends. The length of the CDR3 is 13 residues. DNA of the CDR3: TGCGCCAGCAGTCTGGACAGCAATCAGCCCCAGCATTTT. As protein: CASSLDSNQPQHF.

The genes are TRBV28 and TRBJ1-5; D remains ambiguous. There are 15 residues in the CDR3. Trimming removed 2 bases from V and 0 bases from J, with 8 bases in between. The germline V gene has CDR1 MDHEN and CDR2 SYDVKM. Here the CDR3 reads CASSLTAYSNQPQHF. The CDR3 DNA is TGTGCCAGCAGTTTAACGGCCTATAGCAATCAGCCCCAGCATTTT. The variable domain in full, completed from reference TRBV28 and TRBJ1-5, reads DVKVTQSSRYLVKRTGEKVFLECVQDMDHENMFWYRQDPGLGLRLIYFSYDVKMKEKGDIPEGYSVSREKKERFSLILESASTNQTSMYLCASSLTAYSNQPQHFGDGTRLSIL.

Only one count was recorded for this clone. V is TRBV30 and J is TRBJ2-5, with D tentatively TRBD2 (6 bases). Deletions cut 0 bases from V and 5 bases from J, with 19 bases between. This CDR3 has 16 amino acids. Germline assignment: CDR1 GTSNPN and CDR2 SVGIG (reference sequence). The CDR3 region has the DNA TGTGCCTGGAGTGTACCTGACCCGGGGGATTGGGAGACCCAGTACTTC. Translated, it gives CAWSVPDPGDWETQYF.

The genes are TRBV5-5 and TRBJ2-3, with 8 bases fitting TRBD2. V lost 2 bases, J lost 2 bases, and 10 bases stayed unmatched. The CDR3 is made up of 17 amino acids. Per germline, CDR1 SGHKS and CDR2 YYEKEE (reference sequence). CDR3 residues: CASSLSLSGVITDTQYF. The CDR3 nucleotides are TGTGCCAGCAGCTTAAGCCTTAGCGGGGTGATCACAGATACGCAGTATTTT.

The gene calls are TRBV28 and TRBJ2-1; 7 positions match TRBD2. V shed 7 bases and J 7 bases; nucleotides not matched to a gene: 10. The CDR3 is made up of 14 amino acids. Germline assignment: CDR1 MDHEN and CDR2 SYDVKM. This CDR3 reads CASKNSGVGNEQFF. In DNA, the CDR3 is TGTGCCAGCAAAAACAGCGGGGTGGGGAATGAGCAGTTCTTC.

The V gene is TRBV28, the J gene TRBJ2-1; D gene ambiguous. V lost 3 bases, J lost 2 bases, and 14 bases lay in between. CDR3 size: 16 residues. CDR1 MDHEN and CDR2 SYDVKM come from the germline V gene. This CDR3 is CASSFATFSPYNEQFF. In nucleotides, the CDR3 is TGTGCCAGCAGTTTTGCGACATTCTCCCCCTACAATGAGCAGTTCTTC.

The V call is TRBV28, the J call TRBJ1-2; 11 nucleotides line up with TRBD1. CDR1 and CDR2 from the germline V gene are MDHEN and SYDVKM. V was clipped by 3 bases and J by 7 bases; unmatched bases: 7. CDR3 length: 15 amino acids. This CDR3 is CASSFPSGTGGGYTF. CDR3 DNA: TGTGCCAGCAGTTTCCCCTCGGGGACAGGGGGTGGCTACACCTTC.

The J gene is TRBJ2-2, the V gene TRBV11-1; 8 bases are a match to TRBD1. Germline V gives CDR1 SGHAT, CDR2 FQDESV (reference sequence). J gave up 3 bases and V 5 bases, and 5 bases lay outside the gene matches. The CDR3 loop spans 15 amino acids. CDR3 region: CASSLDRGYTGELFF. In DNA form, the CDR3 reads TGTGCCAGCAGCCTAGACAGGGGTTACACCGGGGAGCTGTTTTTT.